The 19 T cell receptor beta chains listed next were all sequenced from one sample in a study of technical replicates of blood from a handful of donors. Assay: immunoSEQ multiplex PCR; the TCRdb copy retains only in-frame clones and omits some. The sample holds under 80,000 clones, roughly 91% seen once. Material for sequencing was PBMCs. Receptor source: a human donor in good health. Some clones in this sample may be carry-over from other donors' samples.

This clone was seen only once. The rearrangement joins TRBV5-1 to TRBJ2-7; D is perhaps TRBD1 (5 bases). Germline V gives CDR1 SGHRS, CDR2 YFSETQ. Trimming stripped 2 bases from V and 3 bases from J, with 12 bases between. The CDR3 totals 14 residues. The CDR3 loop is CASSLSTGLYEQYF. In nucleotides, the CDR3 is TGCGCCAGCAGCTTAAGCACAGGTCTCTACGAGCAGTACTTC.

This chain joins TRBV7-2 and TRBJ1-2; no clear D gene. This CDR3 contains 15 residues. Germline lookup yields CDR1 SGHTA and CDR2 FQGNSA. V lost 5 bases, J lost 2 bases, and 15 bases lay in between. CDR3: CASSPPIVQNYGYTF. CDR3 DNA sequence: TGTGCCAGCAGCCCCCCTATAGTCCAAAACTATGGCTACACCTTC.

V and J are TRBV5-6 and TRBJ2-2; 9 bases align to TRBD2. Looked up from germline, CDR1 is SGHDT and CDR2 is YYEEEE. V was clipped by 1 base and J by 3 bases; unmatched bases: 7. The CDR3 spans 17 residues. DNA for the CDR3: TGTGCCAGCAGCTTGTCGATTAGCGGGGGATACACCGGGGAGCTGTTTTTT. It codes for CASSLSISGGYTGELFF.

V usage is TRBV23-1 and J usage is TRBJ2-3, with D possibly being TRBD1 (6 bases). TRBV23-1 is an ORF, and what it does is uncertain. Trimming stripped 3 bases from V and 0 bases from J, with 16 bases between. The CDR3 runs 17 residues. In DNA form, the CDR3 reads TGCGCCAGCAGTCATCTACAACACAGGGCTAGCACAGATACGCAGTATTTT. Residues: CASSHLQHRASTDTQYF.

The V call is TRBV7-8, the J call TRBJ2-1; 8 nucleotides line up with TRBD2. V dropped 7 bases and J dropped 8; count of bases not matched to a gene: 10. The germline gives CDR1 SGHVS, CDR2 FQNEAQ. This CDR3 comprises 14 residues. CDR3: CASTITSGRDEQFF. In DNA form, the CDR3 reads TGTGCCAGCACCATTACCAGCGGGAGAGATGAGCAGTTCTTC.

In nucleotides, the CDR3 is TGTGCCAGCAGCCGGGCCGGACTAGCGAGAGAGACCCAGTACTTC. Translating it yields CASSRAGLARETQYF. J is TRBJ2-5 and V is TRBV5-4, with 9 positions matching TRBD2. Germline V lookup: CDR1 SGHNT, CDR2 YYREEE (reference sequence). V was clipped by 4 bases and J by 4 bases; unmatched bases: 8. The CDR3 is made up of 15 amino acids.

The chain carries TRBV7-8 and TRBJ2-5; maybe TRBD1 (5 bases). This CDR3 is 14 amino acids long. Germline CDR1 reads SGHVS; CDR2 reads FQNEAQ. The V end was cut by 1 base, the J end by 5 bases, with 11 bases between. CDR3 bases: TGTGCCAGCAGCTTAGGGCAGGGTATGGAGACCCAGTACTTC. Translating gives CASSLGQGMETQYF.

As regards this clone: The missing conserved phenylalanine or tryptophan at the end of this CDR3 makes a read error likely. The DNA is left out, because the CDR3 cannot be placed on it with certainty; the CDR3 is given as TCRdb lists it. The chain carries TRBV18 and TRBJ1-2; the DNA was not used to check the table's D call, TRBD1. The germline V gene encodes CDR1 KGHSH and CDR2 LQKENI. The CDR3 totals 12 residues, both ends included. The CDR3 region is CASSPPIGRAHL.

The chain recombines TRBV5-1 with TRBJ2-2; 16 nucleotides agree with TRBD2. Germline assignment: CDR1 SGHRS and CDR2 YFSETQ. The CDR3 is made up of 17 amino acids. J lost 6 bases, V lost 3 bases, and 5 bases had no gene match. In nucleotides, the CDR3 is TGCGCCAGCAGCTCCGGGACTAGCGGGGGGGCATCCGGGGAGCTGTTTTTT. Translating gives CASSSGTSGGASGELFF. The variable domain in full, with the rest retrieved from reference TRBV5-1 and TRBJ2-2, is KAGVTQTPRYLIKTRGQQVTLSCSPISGHRSVSWYQQTPGQGLQFLFEYFSETQRNKGNFPGRFSGRQFSNSRSEMNVSTLELGDSALYLCASSSGTSGGASGELFFGEGSRLTVL.

This clone was seen just once. The J gene is TRBJ2-7, the V gene TRBV27, with a possible D match to TRBD1 (7 bases). Germline values: CDR1 MNHEY, CDR2 SMNVEV (reference sequence). V was shortened by 1 base and J by 2 bases, with 12 bases between the two germline ends. CDR3 length: 15 residues. CDR3: CASSLFQGGPYEQYF. In DNA, the CDR3 is TGTGCCAGCAGTTTATTCCAGGGGGGCCCCTACGAGCAGTACTTC.

The chain uses TRBV7-9 and TRBJ1-3, with D tentatively TRBD1 (5 bases). The germline CDR1 and CDR2 sequences are SEHNR and FQNEAQ (reference sequence). V was trimmed by 4 bases and J by 4 bases, leaving 11 bases between them. The CDR3 is 14 residues long. The DNA of the CDR3 is TGTGCCAGCAGCTGGGGGGGAGGCGGAAACACCATATATTTT. Translation: CASSWGGGGNTIYF.

V is TRBV18 and J is TRBJ1-5, with TRBD1 as a possible D gene (5 bases). Per germline, CDR1 KGHSH and CDR2 LQKENI. This CDR3 is built from 13 residues. V was cut by 3 bases and J by 9 bases, with 12 bases left in between. CDR3 nucleotide sequence: TGTGCCAGCTCACCCGGACACCCACGGCCCCAGCATTTT. This sequence encodes CASSPGHPRPQHF.

This clone appeared once. The gene calls are TRBV7-6 and TRBJ1-1; D remains ambiguous. Germline CDR1 SGHVS, CDR2 FNYEAQ. V was clipped by 5 bases and J by 0 bases, with 22 bases between them. This CDR3 spans 18 amino acids. The CDR3 region has the DNA TGTGCCAGCAGCCCAAGTTTCAACCCCGCGCCATTGAACACTGAAGCTTTCTTT. Translated, it gives CASSPSFNPAPLNTEAFF.

V usage is TRBV5-1 and J usage is TRBJ2-7; 11 positions match TRBD2. Germline CDR1 is SGHRS and CDR2 is YFSETQ. This CDR3 is 14 amino acids long. The ends lost 5 bases at V and 8 bases at J; junction bases unmatched: 9. CDR3 protein: CASSPSGGRFKQYF. The DNA for the CDR3 is TGCGCCAGCAGTCCTAGCGGGGGGCGTTTCAAGCAGTACTTC.

The chain uses TRBV7-9 and TRBJ1-4, with TRBD1 matching 8 bases. With V trimmed by 5 bases and J by 7 bases, 6 bases remained unmatched. Germline V CDR1 and CDR2: SEHNR, FQNEAQ (reference sequence). The CDR3 sequence is 14 residues long. The CDR3 DNA reads as TGTGCCAGCAGCCAGCGGGACAGGTCTGAAAAACTGTTTTTT. It yields the protein CASSQRDRSEKLFF.

The J gene is TRBJ2-2, the V gene TRBV7-8; no clear D. The CDR3 covers 14 residues. The ends were cut back, 5 bases at V and 2 bases at J, with 9 bases in the middle. Looked up from germline, CDR1 is SGHVS and CDR2 is FQNEAQ. CDR3 protein: CASSQAINTGELFF. In DNA, the CDR3 is TGTGCCAGCAGCCAGGCGATTAACACCGGGGAGCTGTTTTTT.

This clone has just a few counts. V gene TRBV4-3 combines with J gene TRBJ2-3, with 7 bases identical to TRBD2. V trimming: 0 bases; J trimming: 6 bases; junction bases outside the gene matches: 3. The germline CDR1 and CDR2 sequences are LGHNA and YSLEER. The CDR3 is 14 amino acids. CDR3 residues: CASSQDLAEDTQYF. The CDR3 DNA sequence: TGCGCCAGCAGCCAAGATCTAGCGGAGGATACGCAGTATTTT.

The rearrangement links TRBV7-8 to TRBJ2-3; 8 nucleotides agree with TRBD1. V dropped 5 bases and J dropped 2; count of bases not matched to a gene: 6. This CDR3 is 15 amino acids long. Germline V gene lookup returns CDR1 SGHVS and CDR2 FQNEAQ. CDR3 coding DNA: TGTGCCAGCAGCCCCCGGACAGGGAACACAGATACGCAGTATTTT. This translates into CASSPRTGNTDTQYF.

The gene calls are TRBV10-3 and TRBJ1-1; TRBD1 agrees at 7 bases. Losses at the gene ends were 0 bases for V and 1 base for J; bases not matched to a gene: 5. CDR3 length: 16 amino acids. In germline, CDR1 is ENHRY, CDR2 SYGVKD. The CDR3 here is CAISESRQGGNTEAFF. In nucleotides, the CDR3 is TGTGCCATCAGTGAGTCTCGACAGGGAGGGAACACTGAAGCTTTCTTT.